What follows describes a single T cell receptor (beta chain). This entry comes from a study of blood T cell repertoires in COVID-19. The method was immunoSEQ multiplex PCR; TCRdb's version includes in-frame clones alone and lacks a portion of them. This sample yields over 250,000 clones, of which approximately 85% are seen a single time; roughly 0.8% belongs to the top ten. Germline loops: CDR1 MNHEY, CDR2 SVGAGI. The CDR3 extends over 15 amino acids. The junction had 8 bases not matched to a gene; V was cut back by 6 bases and J by 1 base. This sequence joins TRBV6-5 and TRBJ1-1, with 7 bases fitting TRBD1. Input material: peripheral blood. The clonotype comes from a woman younger than 45 with acute or convalescent COVID-19. The CDR3 nucleotides are TGTGCCAGCAGGAGACAGGGAAGTAAGAACACTGAAGCTTTCTTT. Translating gives CASRRQGSKNTEAFF.